These 13 T cell receptor beta chains share one sample of origin, sequenced in a study of blood T cell repertoires in COVID-19. Sequenced by immunoSEQ multiplex PCR; TCRdb stores in-frame clones only, minus some. The sample includes 200,000 to 250,000 clones, just over 85% of them seen just once. Sequenced: peripheral blood. The origin of the receptors is a man of 80 years or more with acute or convalescent COVID-19.

V usage is TRBV27 and J usage is TRBJ1-1; the D is unclear. CDR1 and CDR2 from the germline V gene are MNHEY and SMNVEV (reference sequence). The V gene lost 5 bases and the J gene lost 1 base, with 20 bases spanning the gap. The CDR3 loop spans 17 amino acids. In DNA form, the CDR3 reads TGTGCCAGCAGTCGACGTGGAGCGGGGATGGCGAACACTGAAGCTTTCTTT. Encoded protein: CASSRRGAGMANTEAFF.

The gene calls are TRBV28 and TRBJ2-3; the D is unclear. The germline gives CDR1 MDHEN, CDR2 SYDVKM. The CDR3 spans 12 residues. V gave up 6 bases and J gave up 10 bases, with 14 bases separating them. The CDR3 coding sequence is TGTGCCAGCAGGTACCGACACCTCTCGCAGTATTTT. Protein sequence: CASRYRHLSQYF.

The rearrangement uses TRBV6-1 and TRBJ1-2; 8 nucleotides line up with TRBD1. V lost 4 bases and J lost 7; bases outside the gene matches: 20. This CDR3 spans 18 amino acids. Germline V gene lookup returns CDR1 MNHNS and CDR2 SASEGT. The CDR3 protein is CASSARQGTMHYELGYTF. CDR3 sequence (DNA): TGTGCCAGCAGTGCGCGACAGGGGACGATGCACTACGAGCTTGGCTACACCTTC.

The chain uses TRBV10-1 and TRBJ2-7; 9 positions agree with TRBD1. Germline CDR1 WNHNN, CDR2 SYGVQD (reference sequence). V shed 0 bases and J 3 bases; nucleotides not matched to a gene: 9. CDR3 size: 17 residues. The CDR3 region is CASSESRGTGSFYEQYV. DNA for the CDR3: TGCGCCAGCAGTGAGTCGAGAGGGACAGGGAGTTTCTACGAGCAGTACGTC.

The chain combines TRBV12-3 or TRBV12-4 with TRBJ1-3; no firm D call. V dropped 6 bases and J dropped 2 bases, with 8 bases sitting between them. This CDR3 contains 13 residues. As DNA, the CDR3 is TGTGCCAGCAGCTTTACAGCTGGAAACACCATATATTTT. As protein: CASSFTAGNTIYF.

The V and J genes are TRBV24-1 and TRBJ1-5; TRBD1 matches at 8 bases. CDR3 length: 18 residues. From germline, CDR1 is KGHDR and CDR2 SFDVKD. Trimming cost V 5 bases and J 3 bases; bases outside gene matches: 14. The CDR3 DNA sequence: TGTGCCACCAGTGTTATTGCCGGGACAGGAGTTTTCAATCAGCCCCAGCATTTT. This encodes CATSVIAGTGVFNQPQHF.

The chain combines TRBV14 with TRBJ1-5, with 7 nucleotides matching TRBD1. CDR1 is SGHDN, CDR2 FVKESK, per germline. This CDR3 comprises 18 residues. J was trimmed by 5 bases and V by 4 bases; bases with no gene match: 17. CDR3 DNA sequence: TGTGCCAGCAGCCCCCTTGTGCGCAGGGGGAGTAAGGATCAGCCCCAGCATTTT. Its translation is CASSPLVRRGSKDQPQHF.

The V and J genes are TRBV12-3 or TRBV12-4 and TRBJ1-3, with TRBD1 identical over 10 bases. V was pared by 6 bases and J by 4 bases, with 0 bases of the junction left unmatched. The CDR3 covers 13 residues. The CDR3 region is CASRTGGGNTIYF. The CDR3 DNA follows: TGTGCCAGCAGGACAGGGGGCGGAAACACCATATATTTT.

CDR3 loop: CASSDRGWPPLHF. The CDR3 DNA follows: TGTGCCAGCAGTGACAGGGGATGGCCACCCCTCCACTTT. The chain employs TRBV2 and TRBJ1-6; the D gene is possibly TRBD1 (6 bases). V was trimmed by 3 bases and J by 11 bases, leaving 11 bases between them. Germline V lookup: CDR1 SNHLY, CDR2 FYNNEI. The CDR3 extends over 13 amino acids. Full variable domain (rest looked up from reference TRBV2 and TRBJ1-6): EPEVTQTPSHQVTQMGQEVILRCVPISNHLYFYWYRQILGQKVEFLVSFYNNEISEKSEIFDDQFSVERPDGSNFTLKIRSTKLEDSAMYFCASSDRGWPPLHFGNGTRLTVT.

The V and J genes are TRBV6-6 and TRBJ1-1; D not certain. The germline V gene encodes CDR1 MNHNY and CDR2 SVGAGI (reference sequence). V was pared by 0 bases and J by 2 bases, with 10 bases between. This CDR3 region has 15 residues. The CDR3 bases are TGTGCCAGCAGTTACTCGAGCACCCTCAACACTGAAGCTTTCTTT. Translating it yields CASSYSSTLNTEAFF.

The chain has TRBV3-1 (or the pseudogene TRBV3-2) and TRBJ1-4; no clear D gene. V was pared by 1 base and J by 7 bases, with 19 bases between. Germline loops: CDR1 LGHDT, CDR2 YNNKEL (reference sequence). The CDR3 has 17 amino acids. The CDR3 DNA is TGTGCCAGCAGCCAAGGGGCCGGTCCCCGGAAAATTGAAAAACTGTTTTTT. Encoded protein: CASSQGAGPRKIEKLFF.

The chain has TRBV3-1 (or the pseudogene TRBV3-2) and TRBJ1-2, with TRBD1 identical over 8 bases. J was trimmed by 1 base and V by 4 bases; bases with no gene match: 11. This CDR3 is 17 amino acids long. Germline V lookup: CDR1 LGHDT, CDR2 YNNKEL (reference sequence). The CDR3 DNA follows: TGTGCCAGCAGCCGAGAGGGACAGGCGAGAAATAACTATGGCTACACCTTC. Residues: CASSREGQARNNYGYTF.

This sequence joins TRBV5-6 and TRBJ2-7, with 8 nucleotides matching TRBD2. Trimming removed 4 bases from V and 2 bases from J; junction bases left unmatched: 8. The germline V gene encodes CDR1 SGHDT and CDR2 YYEEEE. The CDR3 covers 15 residues. The CDR3 reads CASSPRLAGTYEQYV. The CDR3 DNA is TGTGCCAGCAGCCCCCGCCTAGCGGGCACCTACGAGCAGTACGTC.